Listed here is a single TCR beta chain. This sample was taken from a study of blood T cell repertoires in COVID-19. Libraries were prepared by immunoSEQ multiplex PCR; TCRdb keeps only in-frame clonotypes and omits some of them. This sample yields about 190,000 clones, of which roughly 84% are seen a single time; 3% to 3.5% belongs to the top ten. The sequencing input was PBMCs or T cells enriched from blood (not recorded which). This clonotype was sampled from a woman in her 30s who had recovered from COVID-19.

The CDR3 sequence is CASSWGRDTEAFF. The DNA of the CDR3 is TGTGCCAGCAGCTGGGGCAGGGACACTGAAGCTTTCTTT. The chain joins TRBV5-5 to TRBJ1-1; perhaps TRBD1 as D (5 bases). Germline-derived CDR1 and CDR2 are SGHKS and YYEKEE (reference sequence). The CDR3 runs 13 residues. The V and J ends lost 3 bases and 3 bases respectively, with 9 bases between them.